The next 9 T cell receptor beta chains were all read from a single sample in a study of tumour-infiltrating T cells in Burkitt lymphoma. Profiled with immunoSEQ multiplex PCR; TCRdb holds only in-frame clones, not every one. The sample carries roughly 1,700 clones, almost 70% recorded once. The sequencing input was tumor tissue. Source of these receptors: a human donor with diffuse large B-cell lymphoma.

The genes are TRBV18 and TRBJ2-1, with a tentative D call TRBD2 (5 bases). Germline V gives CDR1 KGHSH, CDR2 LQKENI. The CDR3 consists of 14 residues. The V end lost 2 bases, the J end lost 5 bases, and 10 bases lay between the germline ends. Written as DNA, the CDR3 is TGTGCCAGCTCACCAGCCGGGGTGGACAATGAGCAGTTCTTC. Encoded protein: CASSPAGVDNEQFF.

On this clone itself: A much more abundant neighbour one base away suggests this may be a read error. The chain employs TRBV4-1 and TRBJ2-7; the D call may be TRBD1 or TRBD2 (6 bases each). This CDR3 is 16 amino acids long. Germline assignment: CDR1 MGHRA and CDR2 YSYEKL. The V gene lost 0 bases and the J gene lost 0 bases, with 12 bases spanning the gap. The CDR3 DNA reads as TGCGCCAGCAGCCAAGATCCAGAGGGGGGCTCCTACGAGCAGTACTTC. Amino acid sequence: CASSQDPEGGSYEQYF.

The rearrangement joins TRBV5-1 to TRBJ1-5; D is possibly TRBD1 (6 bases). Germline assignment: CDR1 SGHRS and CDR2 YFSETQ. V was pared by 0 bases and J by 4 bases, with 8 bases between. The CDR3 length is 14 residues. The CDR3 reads CASSLGTENQPQHF. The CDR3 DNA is TGCGCCAGCAGCTTGGGGACAGAAAATCAGCCCCAGCATTTT.

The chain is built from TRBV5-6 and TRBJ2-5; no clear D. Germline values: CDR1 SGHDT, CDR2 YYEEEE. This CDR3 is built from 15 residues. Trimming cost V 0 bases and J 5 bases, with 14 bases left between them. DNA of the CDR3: TGTGCCAGCAGCTTGGGGCTCCGGGCAAGGGAGACCCAGTACTTC. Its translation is CASSLGLRARETQYF.

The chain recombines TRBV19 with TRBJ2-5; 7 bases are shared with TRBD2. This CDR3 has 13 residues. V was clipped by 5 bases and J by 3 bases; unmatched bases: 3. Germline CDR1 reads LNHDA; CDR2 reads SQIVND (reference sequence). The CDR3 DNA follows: TGTGCCAGTAGTCTGGGGGGGAAAGAGACCCAGTACTTC. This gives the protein CASSLGGKETQYF.

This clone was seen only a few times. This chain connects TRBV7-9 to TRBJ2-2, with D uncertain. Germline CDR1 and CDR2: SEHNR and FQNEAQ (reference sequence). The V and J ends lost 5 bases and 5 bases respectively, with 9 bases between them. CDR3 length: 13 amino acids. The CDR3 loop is CASSPTQTGELFF. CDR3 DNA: TGTGCCAGCAGCCCGACACAAACCGGGGAGCTGTTTTTT. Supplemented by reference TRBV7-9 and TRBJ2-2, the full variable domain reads DTGVSQNPRHKITKRGQNVTFRCDPISEHNRLYWYRQTLGQGPEFLTYFQNEAQLEKSRLLSDRFSAERPKGSFSTLEIQRTEQGDSAMYLCASSPTQTGELFFGEGSRLTVL.

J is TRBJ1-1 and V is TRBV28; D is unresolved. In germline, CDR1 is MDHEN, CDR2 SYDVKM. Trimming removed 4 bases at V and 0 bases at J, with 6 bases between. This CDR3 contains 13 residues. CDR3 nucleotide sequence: TGTGCCAGCAGTTGGACGGTGAACACTGAAGCTTTCTTT. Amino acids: CASSWTVNTEAFF.

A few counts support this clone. The CDR3 protein is CASSPRHSRGKETQYF. The CDR3 region has the DNA TGTGCCAGCAGCCCCCGTCATAGCCGGGGGAAAGAGACCCAGTACTTC. The chain uses TRBV11-2 and TRBJ2-5; possible D gene TRBD2, 6 bases. V lost 5 bases, J lost 3 bases, and 19 bases lay in between. This CDR3 is 16 amino acids long. The V gene's germline CDR1 is SGHAT and CDR2 FQNNGV.

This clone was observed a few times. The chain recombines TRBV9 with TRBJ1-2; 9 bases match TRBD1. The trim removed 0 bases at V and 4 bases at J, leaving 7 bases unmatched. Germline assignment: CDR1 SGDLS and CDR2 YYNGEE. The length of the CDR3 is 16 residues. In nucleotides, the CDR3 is TGTGCCAGCAGCGTAGGCGGGACAGGGACGGGCTATGGCTACACCTTC. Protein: CASSVGGTGTGYGYTF.